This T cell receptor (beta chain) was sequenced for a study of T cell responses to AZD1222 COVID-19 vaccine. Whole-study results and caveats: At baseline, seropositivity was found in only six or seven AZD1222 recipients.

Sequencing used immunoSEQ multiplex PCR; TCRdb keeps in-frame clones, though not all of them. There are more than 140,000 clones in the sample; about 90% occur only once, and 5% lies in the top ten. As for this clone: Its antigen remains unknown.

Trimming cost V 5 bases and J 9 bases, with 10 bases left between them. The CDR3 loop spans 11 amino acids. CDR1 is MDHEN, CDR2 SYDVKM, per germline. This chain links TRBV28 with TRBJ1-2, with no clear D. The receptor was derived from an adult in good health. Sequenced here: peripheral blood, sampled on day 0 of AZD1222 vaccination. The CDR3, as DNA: TGTGCCAGCAGTACCCTCTCTAGCTACACCTTC. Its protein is CASSTLSSYTF.